This TCR beta chain was sequenced during a study of T cells in Graves' hyperthyroidism and ophthalmopathy. This clonotype was seen more than once but under ten times. This CDR3 is 13 amino acids long. V was cut by 2 bases and J by 2 bases, with 7 bases left in between. Germline CDR1 SQVTM, CDR2 ANQGSEA. TCR beta CDR3 regions were amplified from RNA. The HTBI set primed first-round TCR CDR3 RT-PCR. TCRdb re-derived calls from the multiplex PCR reads in MiXCR, one entry per CDR3 protein. Among 500,000 to 750,000 distinct CDR3 sequences, around 14% were seen once, and the ten largest hold roughly 6.9%. The chain links TRBV29-1 to TRBJ1-5; D gene ambiguous. The specimen was blood. The TCR was taken from a woman aged 18-29 years with Graves' ophthalmopathy. The CDR3 nucleotides read TGCAGCGTTGAACCCGGGGGCAATCAGCCCCAGCATTTT. As protein: CSVEPGGNQPQHF.